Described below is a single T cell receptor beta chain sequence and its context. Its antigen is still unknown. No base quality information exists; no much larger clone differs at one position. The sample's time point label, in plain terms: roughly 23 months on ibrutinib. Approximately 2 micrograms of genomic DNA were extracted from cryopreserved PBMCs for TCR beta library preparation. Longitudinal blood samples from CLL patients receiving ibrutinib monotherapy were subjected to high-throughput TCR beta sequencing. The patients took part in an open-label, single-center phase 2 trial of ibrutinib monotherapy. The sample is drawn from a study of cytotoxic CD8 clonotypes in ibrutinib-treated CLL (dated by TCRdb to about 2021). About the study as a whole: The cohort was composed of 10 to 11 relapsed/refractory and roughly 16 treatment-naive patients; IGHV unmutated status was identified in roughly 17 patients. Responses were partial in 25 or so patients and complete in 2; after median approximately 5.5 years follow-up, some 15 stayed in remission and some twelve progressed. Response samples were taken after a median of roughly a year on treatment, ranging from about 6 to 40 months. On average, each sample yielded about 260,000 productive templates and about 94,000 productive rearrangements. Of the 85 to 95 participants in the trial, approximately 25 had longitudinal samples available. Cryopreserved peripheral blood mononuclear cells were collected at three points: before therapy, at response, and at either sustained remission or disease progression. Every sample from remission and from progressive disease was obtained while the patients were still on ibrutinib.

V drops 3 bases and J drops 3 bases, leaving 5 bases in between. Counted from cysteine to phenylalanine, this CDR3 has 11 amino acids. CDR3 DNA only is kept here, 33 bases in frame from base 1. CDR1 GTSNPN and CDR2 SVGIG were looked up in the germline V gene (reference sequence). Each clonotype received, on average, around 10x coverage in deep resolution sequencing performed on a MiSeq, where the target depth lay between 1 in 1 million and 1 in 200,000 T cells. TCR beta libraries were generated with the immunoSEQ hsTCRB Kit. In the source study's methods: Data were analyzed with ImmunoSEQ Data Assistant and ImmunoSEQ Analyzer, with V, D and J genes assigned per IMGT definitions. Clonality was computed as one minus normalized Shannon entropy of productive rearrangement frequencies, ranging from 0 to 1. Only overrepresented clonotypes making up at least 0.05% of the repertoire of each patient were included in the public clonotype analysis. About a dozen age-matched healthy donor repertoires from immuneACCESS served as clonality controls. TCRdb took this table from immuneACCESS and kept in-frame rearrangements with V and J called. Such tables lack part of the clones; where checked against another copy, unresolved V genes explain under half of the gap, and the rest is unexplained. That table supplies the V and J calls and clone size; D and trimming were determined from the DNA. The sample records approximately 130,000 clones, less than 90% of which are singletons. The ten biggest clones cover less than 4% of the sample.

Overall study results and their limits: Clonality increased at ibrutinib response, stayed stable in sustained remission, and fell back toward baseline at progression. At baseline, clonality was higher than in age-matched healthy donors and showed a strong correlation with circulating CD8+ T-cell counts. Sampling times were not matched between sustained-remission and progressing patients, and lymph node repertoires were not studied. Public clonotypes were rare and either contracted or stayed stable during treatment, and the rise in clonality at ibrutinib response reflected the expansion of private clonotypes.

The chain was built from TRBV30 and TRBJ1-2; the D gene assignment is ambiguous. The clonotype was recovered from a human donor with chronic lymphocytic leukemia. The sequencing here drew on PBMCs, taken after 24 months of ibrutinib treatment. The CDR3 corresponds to CAWRRDYGYTF. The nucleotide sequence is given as TGTGCCTGGAGACGGGACTATGGCTACACCTTC.